This T cell receptor (beta chain) was identified in a study of T cells in Graves' hyperthyroidism and ophthalmopathy. RNA transcripts provided the source from which TCR beta CDR3 regions were amplified. The HTBI primer set was used in a first-round RT-PCR of the TCR CDR3. TCRdb processed the multiplex PCR reads anew with MiXCR; each CDR3 protein has one entry. The data contain about 360,000 distinct CDR3 sequences, less than 15% of them singletons. CDR3 size: 13 residues. The germline CDR1 and CDR2 sequences are PRHDT and FYEKMQ (reference sequence). J was trimmed by 2 bases and V by 4 bases; bases with no gene match: 2. Stable hyperthyroidism: no ophthalmopathy progression over 18 months of follow-up. Uncontrolled infections, other autoimmune diseases, pregnancy or lactation led to exclusion of patients. Clinical symptoms, serum thyroxine and TRAb, thyroid ultrasound and orbital computed tomography were used for the diagnoses.

Study-wide results and limits: Model predictions of ophthalmopathy came a median approximately 6.2 months before onset.

This clonotype was observed at least ten times. Its cognate antigen is unknown. The TCR comes from a woman aged 18-29 years with Graves' hyperthyroidism. The sample comprised blood. The chain combines TRBV13 with TRBJ2-7; 7 bases line up with TRBD2. The CDR3 loop reads CASSSGLTYEQYF. CDR3 coding DNA: TGTGCCAGCAGCTCGGGACTAACCTACGAGCAGTACTTC.